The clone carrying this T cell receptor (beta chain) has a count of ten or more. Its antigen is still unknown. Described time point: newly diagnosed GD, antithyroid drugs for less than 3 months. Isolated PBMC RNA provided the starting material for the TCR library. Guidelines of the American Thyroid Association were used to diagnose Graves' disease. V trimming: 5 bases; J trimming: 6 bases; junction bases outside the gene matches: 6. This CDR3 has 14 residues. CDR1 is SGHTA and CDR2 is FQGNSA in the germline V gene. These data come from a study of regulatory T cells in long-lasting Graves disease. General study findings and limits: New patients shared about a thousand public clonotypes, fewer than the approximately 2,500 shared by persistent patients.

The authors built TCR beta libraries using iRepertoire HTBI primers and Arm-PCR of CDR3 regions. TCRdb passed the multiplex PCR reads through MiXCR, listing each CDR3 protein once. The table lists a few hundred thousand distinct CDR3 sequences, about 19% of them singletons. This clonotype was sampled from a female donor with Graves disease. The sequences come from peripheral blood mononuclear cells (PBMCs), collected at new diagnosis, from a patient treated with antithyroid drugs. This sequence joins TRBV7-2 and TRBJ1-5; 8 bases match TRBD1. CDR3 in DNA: TGTGCCAGCAGCCTGGGGACAGGAAGTCAGCCCCAGCATTTT. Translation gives CASSLGTGSQPQHF.